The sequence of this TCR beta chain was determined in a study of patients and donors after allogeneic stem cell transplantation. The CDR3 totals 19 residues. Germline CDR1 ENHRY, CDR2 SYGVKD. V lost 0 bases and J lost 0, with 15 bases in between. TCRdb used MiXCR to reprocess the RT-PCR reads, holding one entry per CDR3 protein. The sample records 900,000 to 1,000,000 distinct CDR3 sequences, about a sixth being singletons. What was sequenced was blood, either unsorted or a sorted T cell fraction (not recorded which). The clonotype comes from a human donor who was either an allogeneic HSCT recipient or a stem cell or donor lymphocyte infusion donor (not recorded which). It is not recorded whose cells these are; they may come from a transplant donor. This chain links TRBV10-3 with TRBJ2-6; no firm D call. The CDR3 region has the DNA TGTGCCATCAGTGAGTCGATGGTGGGTTCGAGCTCTGGGGCCAACGTCCTGACTTTC. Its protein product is CAISESMVGSSSGANVLTF.